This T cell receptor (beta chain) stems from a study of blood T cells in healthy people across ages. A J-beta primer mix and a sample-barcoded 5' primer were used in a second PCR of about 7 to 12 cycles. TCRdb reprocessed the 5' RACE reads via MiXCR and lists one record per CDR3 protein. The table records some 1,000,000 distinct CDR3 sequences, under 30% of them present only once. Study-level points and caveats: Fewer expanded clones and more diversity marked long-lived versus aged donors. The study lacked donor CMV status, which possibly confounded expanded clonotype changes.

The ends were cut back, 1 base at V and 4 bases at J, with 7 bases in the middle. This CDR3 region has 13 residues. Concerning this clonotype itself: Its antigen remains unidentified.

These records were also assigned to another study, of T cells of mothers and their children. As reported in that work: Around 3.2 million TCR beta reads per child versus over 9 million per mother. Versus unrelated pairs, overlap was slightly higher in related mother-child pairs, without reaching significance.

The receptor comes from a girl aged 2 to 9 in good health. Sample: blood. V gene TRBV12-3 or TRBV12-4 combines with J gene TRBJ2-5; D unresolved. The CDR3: CASSLDFAETQYF. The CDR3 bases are TGTGCCAGCAGTTTAGATTTCGCAGAGACCCAGTACTTC.